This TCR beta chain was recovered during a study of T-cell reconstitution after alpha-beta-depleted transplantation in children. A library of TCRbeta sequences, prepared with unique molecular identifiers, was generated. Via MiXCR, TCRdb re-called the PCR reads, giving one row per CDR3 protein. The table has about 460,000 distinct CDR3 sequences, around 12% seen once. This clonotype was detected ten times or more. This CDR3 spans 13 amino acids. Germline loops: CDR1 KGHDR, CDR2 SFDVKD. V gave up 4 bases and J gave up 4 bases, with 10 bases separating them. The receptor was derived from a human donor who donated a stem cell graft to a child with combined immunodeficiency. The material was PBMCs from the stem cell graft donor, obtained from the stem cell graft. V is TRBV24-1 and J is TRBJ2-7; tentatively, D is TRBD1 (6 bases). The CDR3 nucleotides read TGTGCCACCAGTGAAGGGCAGGGGTACGAGCAGTACTTC. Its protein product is CATSEGQGYEQYF.